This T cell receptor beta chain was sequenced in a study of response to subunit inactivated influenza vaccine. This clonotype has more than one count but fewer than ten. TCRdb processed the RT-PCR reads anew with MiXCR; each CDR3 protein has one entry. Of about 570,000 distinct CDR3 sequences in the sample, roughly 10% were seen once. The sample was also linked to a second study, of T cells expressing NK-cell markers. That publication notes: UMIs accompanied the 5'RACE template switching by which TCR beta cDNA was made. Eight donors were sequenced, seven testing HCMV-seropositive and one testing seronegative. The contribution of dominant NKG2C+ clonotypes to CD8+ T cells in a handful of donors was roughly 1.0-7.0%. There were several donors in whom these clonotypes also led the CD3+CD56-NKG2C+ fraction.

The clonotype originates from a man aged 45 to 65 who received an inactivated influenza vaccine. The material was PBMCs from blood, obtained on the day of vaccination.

The chain's CDR3 is CAISESGLPSYEQYF. The CDR3 bases are TGTGCCATCAGTGAGTCGGGACTACCTTCCTACGAGCAGTACTTC. The V gene is TRBV10-3, the J gene TRBJ2-7, with 7 bases fitting TRBD2. There are 15 residues in the CDR3. Germline V CDR1 and CDR2: ENHRY, SYGVKD. V trimming: 0 bases; J trimming: 1 base; junction bases outside the gene matches: 3.